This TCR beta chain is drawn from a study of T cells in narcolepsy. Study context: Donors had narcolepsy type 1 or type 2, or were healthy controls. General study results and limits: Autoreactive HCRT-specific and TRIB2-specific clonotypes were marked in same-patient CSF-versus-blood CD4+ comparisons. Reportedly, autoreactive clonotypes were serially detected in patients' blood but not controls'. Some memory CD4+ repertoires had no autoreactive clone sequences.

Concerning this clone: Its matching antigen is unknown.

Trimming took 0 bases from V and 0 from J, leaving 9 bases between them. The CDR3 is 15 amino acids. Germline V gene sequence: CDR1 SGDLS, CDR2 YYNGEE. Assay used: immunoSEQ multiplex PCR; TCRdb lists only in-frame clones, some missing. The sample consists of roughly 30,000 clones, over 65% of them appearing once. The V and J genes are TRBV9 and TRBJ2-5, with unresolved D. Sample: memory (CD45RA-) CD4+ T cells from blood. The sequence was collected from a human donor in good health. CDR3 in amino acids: CASSVDPVYQETQYF. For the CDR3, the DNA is TGTGCCAGCAGCGTAGACCCAGTGTACCAAGAGACCCAGTACTTC.